This T cell receptor beta chain is drawn from a study of blood T cell repertoires in COVID-19. The CDR3 is made up of 17 amino acids. Profiling relied on immunoSEQ multiplex PCR, and the TCRdb table lists in-frame clones only, not all of them. The data contain 200,000 to 250,000 clones, roughly 86% of them seen just once; the ten biggest clones take up under 9%. The rearrangement uses TRBV21-1 and TRBJ2-5; the table's D gene call, TRBD2, was not cross checked with the DNA. TRBV21-1 is listed as a pseudogene. The TCR sequence derives from a woman in her 70s with active or convalescent COVID-19. The sample taken for sequencing was peripheral blood. CDR3 protein: CASSKRLGGLAEETQYF. In DNA, the CDR3 is TGTGCCAGCAGCAAACGACTTGGGGGGCTAGCGGAAGAGACCCAGTACTTC.